This TCR beta chain was sequenced for a study of T cells in Graves' hyperthyroidism and ophthalmopathy (dated by TCRdb to the late 2010s). As for the study more broadly: Peripheral blood samples were taken at the time of initial diagnosis, prior to any treatment. The roughly 94 discovery patients were randomly split 7:3 into training and test sets. Once sampling was done, hyperthyroidism patients were given methimazole at a starting dose of 30 mg daily, whereas ophthalmopathy patients were given high-dose intravenous methylprednisolone. In six Graves' hyperthyroidism patients, the study also compared T-cell repertoires from thyroid tissue with T-cell repertoires from blood. TCR V-J signatures able to tell the groups apart were searched for in a discovery cohort of 90 to 100 patients, of whom approximately 40 had Graves' ophthalmopathy and 57 had stable Graves' hyperthyroidism. The paper reports TCR Vbeta CDR3 sequencing of roughly 140 peripheral blood samples: some 44 ophthalmopathy, over 70 hyperthyroidism and approximately 17 progressor patients. Whether ophthalmopathy could be predicted prospectively was tested in an independent validation cohort made up of roughly 19 hyperthyroidism patients plus 17 patients who later progressed to ophthalmopathy.

Stable Graves' hyperthyroidism was defined as the absence of progression to ophthalmopathy over 18 months of follow-up. Hyperthyroidism patients were newly diagnosed, with disease duration under 2 months, and aged 18 to 65 years. Any patient with an uncontrolled infection, another autoimmune disease, pregnancy or lactation was excluded. Diagnoses were based on clinical symptoms, serum thyroxine and TRAb, thyroid ultrasound and orbital computed tomography. PBMCs were separated from roughly 10 ml of fresh peripheral blood using Ficoll-Paque density gradient centrifugation. Trizol reagent was used to extract total RNA, and RNA quality was then checked on an Agilent 2100 Bioanalyzer. Many counts were recorded for this clonotype. It has no known antigen specificity. No per-base quality is available; no much larger clone lies one base away. Amplification of TCR beta CDR3 regions was carried out from RNA transcripts. For the first round of RT-PCR on the TCR CDR3, the HTBI primer set was used together with the Qiagen OneStep RT-PCR kit. Libraries were constructed in a second round of multiplex PCR, after which size selection and purification were performed. Sequencing of the libraries was done on an Illumina HiSeq2000 using paired-end 100 bp reads. The authors processed their data as follows. SOAPnuke was used to process the raw data, removing reads that contained adapters or uncalled bases, had a mean Phred below 15, or lacked an exact match to the constant primer or identifier. COPE v1.2.5 was used to merge the high-quality paired reads, and each unique nucleotide sequence was defined as a clonotype. MiTCR v1.1 was used to align clonotypes to the IMGT TRBV, TRBD and TRBJ reference segments. The analysis included only V-J combinations with a frequency above 0.0001, which together covered approximately 99% of the repertoires. A TCS score was defined as the ratio between F50 (clonal expansion) and ExV (chaos), using BLOSUM62-based TCRdist between CDR3 peptides within each V-J. Welch's t-statistics and random forest reduced roughly 530 V-J features to roughly 13, which were used in a naive Bayes classifier (R e1071). Thyroid-blood repertoire similarity was quantified with the Morisita-Horn index. Using fastp trimming at Q25 and MiXCR clonotype assembly, TCRdb reanalyzed the public sequencing data and kept in-frame beta chains. Every entry covers one CDR3 protein and lists the most common genes and DNA from its rows. These V and J calls derive from TCRdb rather than the authors' analysis. In all, the sample holds about 840,000 distinct CDR3 sequences, and around 38% of those were seen once. In total, the top ten clones hold approximately 8.7% of the sample.

Beyond this particular receptor, the publication reports: In cross-validation, a model built on a 13 V-J signature told ophthalmopathy apart from stable hyperthyroidism with under 90% sensitivity and about 81% specificity, and in testing the same model reached 80%/75%. In validation, the model predicted progression to ophthalmopathy a median of roughly 6.2 months before onset, with over 60% sensitivity and about 72% specificity. No statistical method was used to set the sample size in advance, and investigators knew the group allocation. Blood samples also contained most of the expanded thyroid clonotypes (frequency above 0.001), which suggests that blood repertoires may reflect thyroid immune responses.

Material for sequencing was blood. This TCR was sampled from a man between 18 and 35 years old with Graves' hyperthyroidism.

The nucleotides are TGTGCCAGCAGCTTGTTGCGGGAGAGCTCCTACGAGCAGTACTTC. It specifies CASSLLRESSYEQYF. The rearrangement joined TRBV7-2 to TRBJ2-7; 7 nucleotides in the junction match TRBD2. Including cysteine and phenylalanine, the CDR3 has 15 amino acids. Only CDR3 DNA remains: 45 bases, in frame from the first base. CDR1 SGHTA and CDR2 FQGNSA were looked up in the germline V gene. At the junction V is shortened by 3 bases and J by 0 bases; bases outside the gene matches: 5.